This T cell receptor beta chain appears in the sequencing data of a study of a mutant IDH1 vaccine in newly diagnosed glioma. The CDR3 has 12 amino acids. Between the trimmed V and J ends, which lost 11 bases and 6 bases, there was a span of 14 bases. From germline, CDR1 is SGHTA and CDR2 FQGNSA. Time point in this sample: week 47, end of study. What each vaccine dose contained was 300 ug of mutant IDH1 20-mer peptide, accompanied by topical imiquimod. Clones were sequenced by immunoSEQ multiplex PCR, and TCRdb holds only the in-frame ones, with some missing. Seen here are approximately 84,000 clones, 75% to 85% observed once, and the top ten hold under 6.5%. Of note for this clone: Its antigen is not identified.

The source was PBMCs, collected from a glioma patient whose treatment included an IDH1 peptide vaccine. This sequence joins TRBV7-2 and TRBJ2-1, with D perhaps TRBD1 or TRBD2 (6 bases each). The clonotype comes from a man between 40 and 49 years old with glioma. Here the CDR3 DNA reads TGTGCCTTACGTCGGGGGCCCAATGAGCAGTTCTTC. As protein: CALRRGPNEQFF.